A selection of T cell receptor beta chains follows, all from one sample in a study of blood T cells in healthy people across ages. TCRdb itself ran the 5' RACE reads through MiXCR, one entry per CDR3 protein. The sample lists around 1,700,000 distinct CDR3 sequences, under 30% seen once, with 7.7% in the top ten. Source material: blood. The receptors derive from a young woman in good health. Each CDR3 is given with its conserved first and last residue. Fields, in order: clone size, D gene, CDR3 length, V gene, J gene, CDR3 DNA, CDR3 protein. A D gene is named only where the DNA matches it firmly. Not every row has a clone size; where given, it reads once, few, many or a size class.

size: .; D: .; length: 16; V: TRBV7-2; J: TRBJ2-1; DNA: TGTGCCAGCAGCCGGGGGCCCCGGACTACCGACAATGAGCAGTTCTTC; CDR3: CASSRGPRTTDNEQFF
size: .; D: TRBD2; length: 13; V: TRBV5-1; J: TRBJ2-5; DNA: TGCGCCAGCAGCTTGACGACTAGCAAGACCCAGTACTTC; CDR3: CASSLTTSKTQYF
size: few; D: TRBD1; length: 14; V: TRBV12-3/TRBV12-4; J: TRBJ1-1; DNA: TGTGCCAGCAGTTCGGTCAGGGGGGGCACTGAAGCTTTCTTT; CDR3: CASSSVRGGTEAFF
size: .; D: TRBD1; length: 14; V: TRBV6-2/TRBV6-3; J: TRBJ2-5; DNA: TGTGCCACCCAACAATCGACAGGGGAGGAGACCCAGTACTTC; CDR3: CATQQSTGEETQYF
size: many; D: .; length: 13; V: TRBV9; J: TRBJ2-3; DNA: TGTGCCAGCAGCGTCCTCGTCAGGGGAACGCAGTATTTT; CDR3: CASSVLVRGTQYF
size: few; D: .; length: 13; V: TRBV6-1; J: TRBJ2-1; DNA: TGTGCCAGCGTCCTGGGACAACACAATGAGCAGTTCTTC; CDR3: CASVLGQHNEQFF
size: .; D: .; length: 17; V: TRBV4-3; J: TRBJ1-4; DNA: TGCGCCAGCAGCCAAGATCTTTCAGCCGTCGGGGGTGAAAACCTGTTTTTT; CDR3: CASSQDLSAVGGENLFF
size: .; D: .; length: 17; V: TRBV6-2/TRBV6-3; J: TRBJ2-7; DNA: TGTGCCAGCAGTTTCCAGACGCCGTGGGGCGCTACCTACGAGCAGTACTTC; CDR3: CASSFQTPWGATYEQYF
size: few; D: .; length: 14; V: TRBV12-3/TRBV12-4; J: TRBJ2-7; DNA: TGTGCCAGCAGTTTAACGTTCCCGGTATACGAGCAGTACTTC; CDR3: CASSLTFPVYEQYF
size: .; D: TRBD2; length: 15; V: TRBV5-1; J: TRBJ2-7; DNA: TGCGCCAGCAGCCCACGAAGCGGGGACTCCTACGAGCAGTACTTC; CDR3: CASSPRSGDSYEQYF
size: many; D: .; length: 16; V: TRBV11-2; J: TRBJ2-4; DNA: TGTGCCAGCAGCTTAGTTCGGGGGCGTGCCAAAAACATTCAGTACTTC; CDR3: CASSLVRGRAKNIQYF
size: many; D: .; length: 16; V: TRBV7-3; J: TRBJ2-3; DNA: TGTGCCAGCAGCTTAGTCGGGGGTGCTAGCACAGATACGCAGTATTTT; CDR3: CASSLVGGASTDTQYF
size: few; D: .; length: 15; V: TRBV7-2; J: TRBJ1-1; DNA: TGTGCCAGCAGCTCTTCAATCCAGGGTCAGGCTGAAGCTTTCTTT; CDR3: CASSSSIQGQAEAFF
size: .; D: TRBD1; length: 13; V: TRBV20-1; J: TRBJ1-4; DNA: TGCAGTGGCCAGAGACAGGGTAATGAAAAACTGTTTTTT; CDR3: CSGQRQGNEKLFF
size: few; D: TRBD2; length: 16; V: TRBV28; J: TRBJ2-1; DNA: TGTGCCAGCAGTCCCGTCGCCGGACTAGTCGGGGATGAGCAGTTCTTC; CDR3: CASSPVAGLVGDEQFF
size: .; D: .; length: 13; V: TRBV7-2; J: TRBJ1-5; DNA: TGTGCCAGCAGCCCCCACAGGAATCAGCCCCAGCATTTT; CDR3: CASSPHRNQPQHF
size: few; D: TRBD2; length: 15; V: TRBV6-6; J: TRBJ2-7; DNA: TGTGCCAGCAGTCCTAGCGGGGGGGATGGAGAAGGGCAGTACTTC; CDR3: CASSPSGGDGEGQYF
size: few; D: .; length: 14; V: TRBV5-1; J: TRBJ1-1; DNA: TGCGCCAGCTTCGCCCCAGGGGATAACACTGAAGCTTTCTTT; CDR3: CASFAPGDNTEAFF
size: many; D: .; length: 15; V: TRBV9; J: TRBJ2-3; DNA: TGTGCCAGCAGCGTAGATGCGGCTAGCACAGATACGCAGTATTTT; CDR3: CASSVDAASTDTQYF
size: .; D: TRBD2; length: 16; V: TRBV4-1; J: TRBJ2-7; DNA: TGCGCCAGCAGCCAAGTACGTCTAGCGGACTCCTACGAGCAGTACTTC; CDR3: CASSQVRLADSYEQYF
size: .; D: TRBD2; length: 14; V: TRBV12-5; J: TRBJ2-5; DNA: TGTGCTAGTGGTTGGGTACCGGGACTAGCGGGAGTGTACTTC; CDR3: CASGWVPGLAGVYF
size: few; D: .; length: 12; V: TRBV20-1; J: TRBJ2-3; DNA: TGCAGTGCGTACTACGGCACAGATACGCAGTATTTT; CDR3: CSAYYGTDTQYF
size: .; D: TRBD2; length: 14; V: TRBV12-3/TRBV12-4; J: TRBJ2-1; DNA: TGTGCCAGCAAGTCGGGAGGAACTTACAATGAGCAGTTCTTC; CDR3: CASKSGGTYNEQFF
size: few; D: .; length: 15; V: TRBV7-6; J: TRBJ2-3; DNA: TGTGCCAGCAGCTTAGGGACCCCGCTTTCAGATACGCAGTATTTT; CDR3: CASSLGTPLSDTQYF
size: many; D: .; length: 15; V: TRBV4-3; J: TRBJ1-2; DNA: TGCGCCAGCAGCCAAGATCGGGACTCTAGCTATGGCTACACCTTC; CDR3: CASSQDRDSSYGYTF
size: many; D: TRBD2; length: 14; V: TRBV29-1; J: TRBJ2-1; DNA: TGCAGCGGGTTACTAGCGGGAGGATTCAGTGAGCAGTTCTTC; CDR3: CSGLLAGGFSEQFF
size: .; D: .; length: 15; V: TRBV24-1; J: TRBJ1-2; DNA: TGTGCCACCAGTGCTGAGACAGACTTAGTAGGAGGCTACACCTTC; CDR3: CATSAETDLVGGYTF
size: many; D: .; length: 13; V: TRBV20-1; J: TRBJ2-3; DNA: TGCAGTGCCCCCCGCTCGGTCCCAGATACGCAGTATTTT; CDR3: CSAPRSVPDTQYF
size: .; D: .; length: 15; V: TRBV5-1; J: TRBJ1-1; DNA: TGCGCCAGCAGCTACCGGGCCAGTGGTAACACTGAAGCTTTCTTT; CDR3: CASSYRASGNTEAFF
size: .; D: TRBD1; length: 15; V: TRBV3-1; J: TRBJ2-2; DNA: TGTGCCAGCAGCCAGCGGACAGGGGATACCGGGGAGCTGTTTTTT; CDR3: CASSQRTGDTGELFF
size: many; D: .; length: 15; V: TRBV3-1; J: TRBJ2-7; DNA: TGTGCCAGCAGCAGGACGGGGACACCCGCCTACGAGCAGTACTTC; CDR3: CASSRTGTPAYEQYF
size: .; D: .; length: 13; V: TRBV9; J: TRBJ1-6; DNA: TGTGCCAGCTGCGTAGAGGGGAATTCACCCCTCCACTTT; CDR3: CASCVEGNSPLHF
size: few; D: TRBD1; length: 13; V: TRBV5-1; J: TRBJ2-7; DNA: TGTGCCAGCAGCTCCGACAGGGACTACGAGCAGTACTTC; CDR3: CASSSDRDYEQYF
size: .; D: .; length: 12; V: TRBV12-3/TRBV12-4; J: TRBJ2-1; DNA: TGTGCCAGCAGTCCGGGAGTAGAGACCCAGTTCTTC; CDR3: CASSPGVETQFF
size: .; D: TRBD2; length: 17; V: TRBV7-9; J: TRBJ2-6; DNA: TGTGCCAGCGCGGGAGGTGGGACCGGCCCTGGGGCCAACATCCTGACTTTC; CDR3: CASAGGGTGPGANILTF
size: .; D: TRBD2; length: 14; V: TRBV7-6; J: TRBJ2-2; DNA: TGTGCCAGCAGCTTTGGCGGGAGAAGCGGGGAGCTGTTTTTT; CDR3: CASSFGGRSGELFF
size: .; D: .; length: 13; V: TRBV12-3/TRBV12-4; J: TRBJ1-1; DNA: TGTGCCAGCAGTTTTATGGGAAGGGCTGAAGCTTTCTTT; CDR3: CASSFMGRAEAFF
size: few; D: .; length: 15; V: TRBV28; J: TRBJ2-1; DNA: TGTGCCAGCAGTCACCCTGGGGGGACGCTTAATGAGCAGTTCTTC; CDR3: CASSHPGGTLNEQFF